Sequencing of this T cell receptor (beta chain) was carried out in a study of T-cell reconstitution after alpha-beta-depleted transplantation in children. V dropped 0 bases and J dropped 4 bases, with 14 bases sitting between them. The germline V gene has CDR1 DFQATT and CDR2 SNEGSKA (reference sequence). There are 15 residues in the CDR3. Unique molecular identifiers tagged the TCRbeta library. TCRdb recomputed calls from the PCR reads with MiXCR, one row per CDR3 protein. The data contain some 640,000 distinct CDR3 sequences, roughly 15% of them singletons. This clonotype was seen repeatedly, ten times or more.

The specimen comprised PBMCs from the stem cell graft donor, sampled from the stem cell graft. The receptor comes from a human donor who donated a stem cell graft to a child with acute myeloid leukemia. The gene calls are TRBV20-1 and TRBJ2-3; D is possibly TRBD2 (5 bases). The CDR3 nucleotides are TGCAGTGCTAGAGAGTCGGGATCGGCATCAGATACGCAGTATTTT. Translating gives CSARESGSASDTQYF.